This paragraph covers one T cell receptor (beta chain) sequence. Its antigen is unknown. The read is 3 residues too short to cover the CDR3 end, so that end is filled in from the germline J gene. The data were taken from a study of T cells in women clearing cervical HPV infection. Study-level information: Women with histologically confirmed HPV16-related CIN3 or worse, 2 with invasive cancer, served as cases.

Dot-blot hybridization genotyped cervical HPV amplified with MY09/MY11 PCR. Sequenced by immunoSEQ multiplex PCR; TCRdb stores in-frame clones only, minus some. This table lists around 29,000 clones. Study-level results: TRBV6-7 relative abundance averaged roughly 0.099% in cases and about 0.17% in controls.

Trimming pared 0 bases from V and 4 bases from J, leaving 8 bases between. The CDR3 length is 14 residues. Germline CDR1 SGHAT, CDR2 FQNNGV. The sequencing input was blood buffy coat. The chain employs TRBV11-2 and TRBJ2-3; D perhaps matches TRBD2 (5 bases). The source of this sequence is a woman between 18 and 75 years old with a cervical HPV16 infection that either progressed to CIN3+ or cleared (not recorded which). The CDR3 protein is CASSLETISDTQYF. CDR3 DNA (partial): TGTGCCAGCAGCTTAGAGACTATATCAGATACG.